Below, 29 T cell receptor beta chains from the same sample are listed, as sequenced in a study of graft-versus-host responses after intestinal transplantation. Their antigens are not known. The protocol was immunoSEQ multiplex PCR, while the TCRdb copy is restricted to in-frame clones and leaves out a portion. The table has approximately 75,000 clones, roughly 89% seen once; the top ten hold roughly 4%. Sequenced here: unstimulated CD8+ T cells sorted from spleen or lymph node cells, sampled before transplant. These receptor sequences come from a human donor who was the organ donor for an intestinal transplant.

The chain carries TRBV28 and TRBJ2-5, with D perhaps TRBD2 (7 bases). The length of the CDR3 is 18 residues. Germline V gene sequence: CDR1 MDHEN, CDR2 SYDVKM. V was trimmed by 3 bases and J by 2 bases, leaving 22 bases between them. CDR3 DNA sequence: TGTGCCAGCAGTTTCCCCAGGCGGGGGTTAGGGGGGCAAGAGACCCAGTACTTC. This encodes CASSFPRRGLGGQETQYF.

V gene TRBV6-1 combines with J gene TRBJ1-6; D ambiguous. Germline CDR1 reads MNHNS; CDR2 reads SASEGT. V was pared by 1 base and J by 3 bases, with 10 bases between. This CDR3 comprises 16 residues. The CDR3 reads CASSEEEGFYNSPLHF. CDR3 sequence (DNA): TGTGCCAGCAGTGAAGAGGAGGGTTTCTATAATTCACCCCTCCACTTT.

V and J are TRBV14 and TRBJ2-1; TRBD1 matches at 10 bases. The V gene's germline CDR1 is SGHDN and CDR2 FVKESK. This CDR3 spans 17 amino acids. V trimming: 4 bases; J trimming: 0 bases; junction bases outside the gene matches: 6. Written as DNA, the CDR3 is TGTGCCAGCAGCCCTCGACAGGGGGCGAGCTCCTACAATGAGCAGTTCTTC. Encoded protein: CASSPRQGASSYNEQFF. The full variable domain, its missing parts supplied by reference TRBV14 and TRBJ2-1, is EAGVTQFPSHSVIEKGQTVTLRCDPISGHDNLYWYRRVMGKEIKFLLHFVKESKQDESGMPNNRFLAERTGGTYSTLKVQPAELEDSGVYFCASSPRQGASSYNEQFFGPGTRLTVL.

The chain joins TRBV9 to TRBJ1-2; 9 nucleotides line up with TRBD1. The V segment lost 3 bases and the J segment 5 bases; nucleotides outside the gene matches: 14. In germline, CDR1 is SGDLS, CDR2 YYNGEE. This CDR3 is 17 amino acids long. In DNA form, the CDR3 reads TGTGCCAGCAGCGGTCGGGACAGGGCCGTCGGCCATTATGGCTACACCTTC. Encoded protein: CASSGRDRAVGHYGYTF. Drawing the rest from reference TRBV9 and TRBJ1-2, the complete variable domain is DSGVTQTPKHLITATGQRVTLRCSPRSGDLSVYWYQQSLDQGLQFLIQYYNGEERAKGNILERFSAQQFPDLHSELNLSSLELGDSALYFCASSGRDRAVGHYGYTFGSGTRLTVV.

This clone was counted a single time. V is TRBV10-3 and J is TRBJ2-2; 10 bases agree with TRBD2. The trim removed 8 bases at V and 0 bases at J, leaving 12 bases unmatched. The germline V gene has CDR1 ENHRY and CDR2 SYGVKD. The CDR3 length is 18 residues. In DNA form, the CDR3 reads TGTGCCATCGGGCCGACTGCTAGCGGGAGCGCGAACACCGGGGAGCTGTTTTTT. Translated: CAIGPTASGSANTGELFF.

The rearrangement uses TRBV15 and TRBJ2-5, with 14 bases matching TRBD2. This CDR3 is 18 amino acids long. Losses at the gene ends were 3 bases for V and 2 bases for J; bases not matched to a gene: 8. Germline V gives CDR1 LNHNV, CDR2 YYDKDF (reference sequence). The CDR3: CATSSGLAGGPGQETQYF. The CDR3 region has the DNA TGTGCCACCAGCAGTGGACTAGCGGGGGGACCGGGACAAGAGACCCAGTACTTC.

This chain connects TRBV6-5 to TRBJ2-2, with TRBD1 as a possible D gene (6 bases). The CDR3 has 14 amino acids. Germline V gene data show CDR1 as MNHEY and CDR2 as SVGAGI. V was trimmed by 8 bases and J by 0 bases, leaving 10 bases between them. The CDR3 loop reads CASQGQANTGELFF. The DNA of the CDR3 is TGTGCCAGCCAGGGACAAGCGAACACCGGGGAGCTGTTTTTT.

This chain connects TRBV23-1 to TRBJ2-3; no clear D gene. TRBV23-1 carries the ORF label, with uncertain function. The ends were cut back, 2 bases at V and 4 bases at J, with 10 bases in the middle. This CDR3 has 14 amino acids. This CDR3 is CASSQQVSADTQYF. The DNA of the CDR3 is TGCGCCAGCAGTCAACAGGTATCGGCAGATACGCAGTATTTT.

This clone was picked up one time. The V gene is TRBV6-5, the J gene TRBJ2-1, with 11 bases lining up with TRBD2. Germline CDR1 MNHEY, CDR2 SVGAGI. V trimming: 5 bases; J trimming: 9 bases; junction bases outside the gene matches: 9. The CDR3 covers 15 residues. This chain's CDR3 is CASSPTSGGRVEQFF. For the CDR3, the DNA is TGTGCCAGCAGTCCTACTAGCGGGGGTAGGGTTGAGCAGTTCTTC.

The genes are TRBV28 and TRBJ1-2, with D possibly TRBD1 on 6 matching bases. Per the germline V gene, CDR1 is MDHEN and CDR2 is SYDVKM. CDR3 length: 16 amino acids. V lost 6 bases to trimming and J lost 5 bases, with 22 bases between them. The CDR3 coding sequence is TGTGCCAGCAGCCGGATATCAGGGGCTGAAGGTTATGGCTACACCTTC. This sequence encodes CASSRISGAEGYGYTF.

This clone came up many times. J is TRBJ1-4 and V is TRBV4-3, with a possible D match to TRBD1 (5 bases). The germline gives CDR1 LGHNA, CDR2 YSLEER. The length of the CDR3 is 15 residues. V was cut by 0 bases and J by 0 bases, with 5 bases left in between. CDR3 amino acids: CASSQDRATNEKLFF. Here the CDR3 DNA reads TGCGCCAGCAGCCAAGACAGGGCAACTAATGAAAAACTGTTTTTT.

This chain uses TRBV6-1 with TRBJ1-5; a possible D gene is TRBD1 (6 bases). Germline CDR1 is MNHNS and CDR2 is SASEGT. Trimming cost V 2 bases and J 6 bases, with 32 bases left between them. The CDR3 spans 21 residues. CDR3 protein: CASSELQGQGSVVFPFQPQHF. As DNA, the CDR3 is TGTGCCAGCAGTGAATTACAGGGTCAGGGGTCGGTGGTTTTTCCCTTTCAGCCCCAGCATTTT.

The V and J genes are TRBV7-9 and TRBJ1-5; a possible D gene is TRBD1 (6 bases). This CDR3 is 14 amino acids long. V was shortened by 4 bases and J by 6 bases, with 13 bases between the two germline ends. CDR1 is SEHNR and CDR2 is FQNEAQ in the germline V gene (reference sequence). The CDR3 DNA follows: TGTGCCAGCAGCTCCTCGACAGGTCGTCAGCCCCAGCATTTT. Its translation: CASSSSTGRQPQHF.

This clone was observed once. This chain links TRBV4-2 with TRBJ2-2; 7 nucleotides line up with TRBD2. Trimming at V came to 0 bases and at J to 6 bases, leaving 4 bases not matched to a gene. Germline CDR1 LGHNA, CDR2 YNFKEQ. This CDR3 is built from 15 residues. The CDR3 sequence is CASSQEVGGAGELFF. CDR3 coding DNA: TGTGCCAGCAGCCAAGAAGTGGGAGGGGCCGGGGAGCTGTTTTTT.

The genes are TRBV28 and TRBJ1-2; D is uncertain. From germline, CDR1 is MDHEN and CDR2 SYDVKM. Trimming stripped 3 bases from V and 5 bases from J, with 16 bases between. There are 15 residues in the CDR3. The CDR3 loop reads CASSFKAGSIYGYTF. For the CDR3, the DNA is TGTGCCAGCAGTTTTAAGGCGGGTTCAATATATGGCTACACCTTC.

This rearrangement joins TRBV27 to TRBJ1-5, with D uncertain. The V and J ends lost 8 bases and 0 bases respectively, with 14 bases between them. In germline, CDR1 is MNHEY, CDR2 SMNVEV (reference sequence). CDR3 length: 15 amino acids. The CDR3 is CASSPGLYSNQPQHF. The DNA of the CDR3 is TGTGCCAGCTCGCCCGGACTCTATAGCAATCAGCCCCAGCATTTT.

V gene TRBV5-4 combines with J gene TRBJ1-2; 7 nucleotides line up with TRBD1. The junction had 12 bases not matched to a gene; V was cut back by 0 bases and J by 4 bases. Germline V gene data show CDR1 as SGHNT and CDR2 as YYREEE (reference sequence). The CDR3 runs 17 residues. CDR3: CASSLVGQLMGLYGYTF. The CDR3 DNA sequence: TGTGCCAGCAGCTTGGTGGGACAGCTTATGGGGCTCTATGGCTACACCTTC.

V is TRBV14 and J is TRBJ1-1; D gene ambiguous. There are 15 residues in the CDR3. Trimming stripped 0 bases from V and 7 bases from J, with 15 bases between. Germline lookup yields CDR1 SGHDN and CDR2 FVKESK. The CDR3 reads CASSQDIAGVHEAFF. The CDR3 nucleotides read TGTGCCAGCAGCCAAGATATCGCGGGCGTTCATGAAGCTTTCTTT.

The chain joins TRBV27 to TRBJ2-1, with D uncertain. The V end was cut by 0 bases, the J end by 6 bases, with 3 bases between. Germline V gene sequence: CDR1 MNHEY, CDR2 SMNVEV (reference sequence). The CDR3 loop spans 12 amino acids. CDR3 protein: CASSLSANEQFF. The CDR3 DNA sequence: TGTGCCAGCAGTTTATCGGCCAATGAGCAGTTCTTC.

V is TRBV4-2 and J is TRBJ2-1; a possible D gene is TRBD1 (6 bases). Germline assignment: CDR1 LGHNA and CDR2 YNFKEQ. Trimming removed 1 base from V and 5 bases from J, with 12 bases in between. This CDR3 is built from 15 residues. The CDR3 spells CASSQAGVFDNEQFF. The CDR3 DNA reads as TGTGCCAGCAGCCAAGCAGGGGTTTTCGACAATGAGCAGTTCTTC.

This clone was seen just once. J is TRBJ1-1 and V is TRBV15; no definite D call. Trimming shortened V by 5 bases and J by 7 bases, and 17 bases separated the two germline ends. Germline-derived CDR1 and CDR2 are LNHNV and YYDKDF (reference sequence). The CDR3 extends over 14 amino acids. The CDR3 sequence: CATSPEADRIEAFF. For the CDR3, the DNA is TGTGCCACCAGCCCCGAGGCAGACCGAATTGAAGCTTTCTTT. The full variable domain, with the rest looked up from reference TRBV15 and TRBJ1-1, is DAMVIQNPRYQVTQFGKPVTLSCSQTLNHNVMYWYQQKSSQAPKLLFHYYDKDFNNEADTPDNFQSRRPNTSFCFLDIRSPGLGDTAMYLCATSPEADRIEAFFGQGTRLTVV.

The V gene is TRBV18, the J gene TRBJ1-1; D is unclear. Trimming removed 3 bases from V and 5 bases from J, with 13 bases in between. The CDR3 is made up of 14 amino acids. The V gene's germline CDR1 is KGHSH and CDR2 LQKENI. The CDR3 spells CASSPAFRETEAFF. For the CDR3, the DNA is TGTGCCAGCTCACCTGCTTTTCGGGAGACTGAAGCTTTCTTT. Looking up the rest from reference TRBV18 and TRBJ1-1 gives the full variable domain: NAGVMQNPRHLVRRRGQEARLRCSPMKGHSHVYWYRQLPEEGLKFMVYLQKENIIDESGMPKERFSAEFPKEGPSILRIQQVVRGDSAAYFCASSPAFRETEAFFGQGTRLTVV.

V and J are TRBV7-9 and TRBJ1-4, with D uncertain. Germline values: CDR1 SEHNR, CDR2 FQNEAQ (reference sequence). V dropped 2 bases and J dropped 10 bases, with 8 bases sitting between them. CDR3 length: 12 amino acids. CDR3: CASSLHPVKLFF. DNA for the CDR3: TGTGCCAGCAGCTTACACCCGGTAAAACTGTTTTTT.

The chain links TRBV4-3 to TRBJ1-6; weak D call: TRBD1 (6 bases). Trimming shortened V by 4 bases and J by 8 bases, and 27 bases separated the two germline ends. The germline gives CDR1 LGHNA, CDR2 YSLEER. This CDR3 contains 19 residues. The CDR3, as DNA: TGCGCCAGCAGCCGAACAGGGTCCTCTCGGTATACATGGGATTCACCCCTCCACTTT. It encodes CASSRTGSSRYTWDSPLHF.

This chain uses TRBV4-1 with TRBJ2-7; perhaps TRBD2 as D (6 bases). This CDR3 is 18 amino acids long. Germline CDR1 MGHRA, CDR2 YSYEKL. Trimming cost V 0 bases and J 1 base, with 19 bases left between them. The CDR3 protein is CASSQDGGVLLFSYEQYV. For the CDR3, the DNA is TGCGCCAGCAGCCAAGACGGCGGGGTACTTCTCTTTTCCTACGAGCAGTACGTC.

The chain recombines TRBV4-1 with TRBJ1-5; the match to TRBD1 covers 8 bases. The CDR3 contains 14 residues. Germline values: CDR1 MGHRA, CDR2 YSYEKL. The V segment lost 4 bases and the J segment 4 bases; nucleotides outside the gene matches: 3. CDR3 sequence reads: CASSPWTGNQPQHF. CDR3 DNA sequence: TGCGCCAGCAGCCCTTGGACAGGGAATCAGCCCCAGCATTTT.

The chain carries TRBV7-9 and TRBJ1-4; D is uncertain. The V and J ends lost 1 base and 6 bases respectively, with 9 bases between them. The germline gives CDR1 SEHNR, CDR2 FQNEAQ (reference sequence). This CDR3 has 14 amino acids. The CDR3 here is CASSLGPEYEKLFF. The CDR3 nucleotides are TGTGCCAGCAGCTTAGGTCCCGAGTATGAAAAACTGTTTTTT.

The J gene is TRBJ2-1, the V gene TRBV6-1, with 11 bases matching TRBD1. The CDR3 sequence is 10 residues long. The V gene's germline CDR1 is MNHNS and CDR2 SASEGT. J lost 15 bases, V lost 10 bases, and 5 bases had no gene match. This CDR3 reads CATGTGGRFF. The CDR3 DNA is TGTGCCACCGGGACAGGGGGAAGGTTCTTC.

This chain connects TRBV28 to TRBJ1-6, with D possibly TRBD1 on 5 matching bases. The CDR3 spans 18 residues. V gave up 8 bases and J gave up 4 bases, with 24 bases separating them. CDR1 is MDHEN, CDR2 SYDVKM, per germline. The CDR3 nucleotides are TGTGCCAGCGGCAGGAAAGGGGATGAGGCGGTATATAATTCACCCCTCCACTTT. This encodes CASGRKGDEAVYNSPLHF.